This TCR beta chain derives from a study of response to subunit inactivated influenza vaccine. The study's findings and limits: Seasonal influenza vaccination, on each occasion, was suggested by the authors to recruit few new T cells.

This clonotype came up many times. Its target is unknown. A read error may produce the germline difference seen at one junction end. TCRdb re-called the RT-PCR reads through MiXCR, storing one row per CDR3 protein. The data contain about 610,000 distinct CDR3 sequences, 14% of them singletons. This CDR3 spans 15 amino acids. Per germline, CDR1 SGHAT and CDR2 FQNNGV. Specimen: PBMCs from blood, collected 11 to 12 days after vaccination. This clonotype was sampled from a man aged 45-65 years who received an inactivated influenza vaccine. The chain carries TRBV11-2 and TRBJ1-3; no firm D call. CDR3 DNA sequence: TGTGCCAGCAGTTTAGAAGGGTATTCAGGAAACACCATATATTTT. Encoded protein: CASSLEGYSGNTIYF.